This T cell receptor (beta chain) originates from a study of CXCR3-negative and CXCR3-positive naive CD8 T cells. Whole-study results and caveats: The TRB CDR3s that CXCR3-positive naive cells carried were more hydrophobic than those of CXCR3-negative naive cells. The study found comparably high diversity in both naive subsets and much lower diversity in memory CD8+ cells. CXCR3 expression partially decreased after cryopreservation; most assays used fresh PBMCs.

Preparation of TRB cDNA libraries relied on 5' RACE carrying UMI labels. Following a re-call of the 5' RACE reads, TCRdb has one entry per CDR3 protein and lacks DNA. In total, the table holds 130,000 or so distinct CDR3 sequences. A remark on this clonotype: The antigen remains unidentified.

CDR1 is SQVTM, CDR2 ANQGSEA, per germline. The CDR3 is 12 residues long. This chain joins TRBV29-1 and TRBJ2-2; there is no DNA to check the TCRdb D call of TRBD1. Input material: naive CXCR3- CD8+ T cells from blood. The subset: CD45RO-CCR7+CD27+CD95- naive CD8+ T cells lacking CXCR3 (TNR3-). The sequence was collected from a human donor in good health. Some clones in this sample may be carry-over from other donors' samples. CDR3 sequence: CSVEPGTGGLFF.